A single sample is the source of the 9 T cell receptor beta chains below, sequenced in a study of blood T cell repertoires in COVID-19. The protocol was immunoSEQ multiplex PCR, while the TCRdb copy is restricted to in-frame clones and leaves out a portion. Here the sample spans over 350,000 clones, about 87% being singletons. Sequencing used PBMCs or T cells enriched from blood (not recorded which). Receptors originate from a woman aged 45-60 years who had recovered from COVID-19.

This clone was recorded once. This chain's CDR3 is CASSPDRPRTEAFF. CDR3 nucleotides: TGTGCCAGCTCACCCGACAGGCCTCGGACTGAAGCTTTCTTT. The chain is built from TRBV18 and TRBJ1-1; D might be TRBD1 (6 bases). CDR3 size: 14 residues. Trimming cost V 3 bases and J 5 bases, with 13 bases left between them. CDR1 KGHSH and CDR2 LQKENI come from the germline V gene.

The V and J genes are TRBV4-1 and TRBJ2-1; 11 bases fit TRBD1. Unmatched junction bases numbered 1, after V lost 1 base and J lost 2 bases. There are 16 residues in the CDR3. Germline assignment: CDR1 MGHRA and CDR2 YSYEKL. The CDR3 sequence is CASSQAGQGAYNEQFF. The DNA of the CDR3 is TGCGCCAGCAGCCAAGCGGGACAGGGGGCCTACAATGAGCAGTTCTTC.

The chain uses TRBV24-1 and TRBJ1-5, with a weak D call TRBD1 (5 bases). Germline V gene sequence: CDR1 KGHDR, CDR2 SFDVKD. Deletions cut 3 bases from V and 4 bases from J, with 15 bases between. The CDR3 contains 16 residues. In DNA, the CDR3 is TGTGCCACCAGTGATCCCACCTGGGGGGGGAATCAGCCCCAGCATTTT. This sequence encodes CATSDPTWGGNQPQHF.

The V call is TRBV14, the J call TRBJ2-3, with D perhaps TRBD1 (6 bases). V was cut by 2 bases and J by 6 bases, with 21 bases left in between. The CDR3 has 17 residues. The germline gives CDR1 SGHDN, CDR2 FVKESK. CDR3: CASSQSPHTGSGDTQYF. The DNA for the CDR3 is TGTGCCAGCAGCCAAAGCCCCCATACAGGGTCTGGGGATACGCAGTATTTT.

This clone was detected once. This rearrangement joins TRBV28 to TRBJ2-5; 10 bases map to TRBD1. This CDR3 has 17 amino acids. Germline assignment: CDR1 MDHEN and CDR2 SYDVKM. J lost 1 base, V lost 3 bases, and 8 bases had no gene match. CDR3 residues: CASSFSPGQGIQETQYF. CDR3 coding DNA: TGTGCCAGCAGTTTTAGCCCGGGACAGGGGATCCAAGAGACCCAGTACTTC.

The V and J genes are TRBV20-1 and TRBJ1-1, with no clear D. The V end lost 3 bases, the J end lost 4 bases, and 12 bases lay between the germline ends. In germline, CDR1 is DFQATT, CDR2 SNEGSKA (reference sequence). This CDR3 comprises 13 residues. The CDR3 protein is CSASRAPITEAFF. For the CDR3, the DNA is TGCAGTGCTAGTCGAGCACCCATCACTGAAGCTTTCTTT.

The count of this clone is one. The chain joins TRBV7-9 to TRBJ2-3, with 11 positions matching TRBD2. CDR3 size: 15 residues. Unmatched junction bases numbered 2, after V lost 1 base and J lost 5 bases. Germline lookup yields CDR1 SEHNR and CDR2 FQNEAQ (reference sequence). CDR3 sequence: CASSLVLAGVDTQYF. The CDR3, as DNA: TGTGCCAGCAGCTTAGTACTAGCGGGGGTAGATACGCAGTATTTT.

V and J are TRBV19 and TRBJ1-3; TRBD1 might be the D (5 bases). Germline CDR1 LNHDA, CDR2 SQIVND (reference sequence). Trimming removed 1 base at V and 1 base at J, with 26 bases between. CDR3 size: 21 residues. CDR3 coding DNA: TGTGCCAGTAGTATAGTTTCGGGGAGGCGACAGAGAGCCGCATCTGGAAACACCATATATTTT. It specifies CASSIVSGRRQRAASGNTIYF.

This clone was counted a single time. The chain uses TRBV5-6 and TRBJ1-2; TRBD1 might be the D (6 bases). The germline CDR1 and CDR2 sequences are SGHDT and YYEEEE. The CDR3 loop spans 14 amino acids. The germline V and J ends were trimmed by 8 bases and 7 bases, with 21 bases remaining between them. The CDR3 DNA reads as TGTGCCAGTTACGAAACCGGGACATTGAGTGGCTACACCTTC. Translating it yields CASYETGTLSGYTF. Looking up the rest from reference TRBV5-6 and TRBJ1-2 gives the full variable domain: DAGVTQSPTHLIKTRGQQVTLRCSPKSGHDTVSWYQQALGQGPQFIFQYYEEEERQRGNFPDRFSGHQFPNYSSELNVNALLLGDSALYLCASYETGTLSGYTFGSGTRLTVV.